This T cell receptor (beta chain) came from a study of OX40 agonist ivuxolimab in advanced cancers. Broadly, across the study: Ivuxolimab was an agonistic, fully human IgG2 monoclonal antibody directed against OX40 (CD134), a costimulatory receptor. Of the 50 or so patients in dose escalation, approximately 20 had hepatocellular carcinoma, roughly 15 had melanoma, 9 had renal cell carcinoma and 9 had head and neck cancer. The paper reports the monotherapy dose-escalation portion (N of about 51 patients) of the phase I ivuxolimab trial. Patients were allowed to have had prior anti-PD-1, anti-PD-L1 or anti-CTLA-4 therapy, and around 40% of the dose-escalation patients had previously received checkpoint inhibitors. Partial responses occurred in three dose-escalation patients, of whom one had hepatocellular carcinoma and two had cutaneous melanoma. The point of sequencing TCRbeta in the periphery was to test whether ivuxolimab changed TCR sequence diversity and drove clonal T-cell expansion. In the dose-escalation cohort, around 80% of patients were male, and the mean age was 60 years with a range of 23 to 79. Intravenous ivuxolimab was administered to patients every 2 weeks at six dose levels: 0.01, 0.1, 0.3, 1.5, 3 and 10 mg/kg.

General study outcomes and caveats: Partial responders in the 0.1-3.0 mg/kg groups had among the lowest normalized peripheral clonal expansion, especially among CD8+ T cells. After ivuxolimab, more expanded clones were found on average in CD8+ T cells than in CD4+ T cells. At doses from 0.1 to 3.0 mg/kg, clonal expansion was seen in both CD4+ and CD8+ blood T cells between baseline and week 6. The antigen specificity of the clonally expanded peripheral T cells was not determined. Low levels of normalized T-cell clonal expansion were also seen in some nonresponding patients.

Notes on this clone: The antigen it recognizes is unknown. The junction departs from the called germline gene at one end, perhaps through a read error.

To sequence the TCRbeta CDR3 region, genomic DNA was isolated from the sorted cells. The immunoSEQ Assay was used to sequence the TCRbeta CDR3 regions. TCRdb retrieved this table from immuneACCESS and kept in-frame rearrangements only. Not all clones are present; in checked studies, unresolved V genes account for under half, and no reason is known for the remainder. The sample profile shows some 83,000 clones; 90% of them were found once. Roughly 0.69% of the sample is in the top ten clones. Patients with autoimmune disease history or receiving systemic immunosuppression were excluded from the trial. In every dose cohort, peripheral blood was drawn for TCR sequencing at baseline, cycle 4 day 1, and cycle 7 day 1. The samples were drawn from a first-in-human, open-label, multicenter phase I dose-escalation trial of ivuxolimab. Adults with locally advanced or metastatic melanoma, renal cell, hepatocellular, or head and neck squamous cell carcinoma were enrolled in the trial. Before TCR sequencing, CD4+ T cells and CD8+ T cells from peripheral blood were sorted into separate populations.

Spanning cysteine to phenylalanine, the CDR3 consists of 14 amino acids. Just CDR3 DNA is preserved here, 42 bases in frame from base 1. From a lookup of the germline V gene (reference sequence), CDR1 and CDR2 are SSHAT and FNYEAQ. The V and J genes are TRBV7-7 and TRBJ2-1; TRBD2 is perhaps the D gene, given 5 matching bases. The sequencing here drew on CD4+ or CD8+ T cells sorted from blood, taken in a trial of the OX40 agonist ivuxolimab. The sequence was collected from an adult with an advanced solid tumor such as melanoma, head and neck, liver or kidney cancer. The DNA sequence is TGTGCTAGCAGCTTAGCCGGGGAGTACAATGAGCAGTTCTTC. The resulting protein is CASSLAGEYNEQFF.